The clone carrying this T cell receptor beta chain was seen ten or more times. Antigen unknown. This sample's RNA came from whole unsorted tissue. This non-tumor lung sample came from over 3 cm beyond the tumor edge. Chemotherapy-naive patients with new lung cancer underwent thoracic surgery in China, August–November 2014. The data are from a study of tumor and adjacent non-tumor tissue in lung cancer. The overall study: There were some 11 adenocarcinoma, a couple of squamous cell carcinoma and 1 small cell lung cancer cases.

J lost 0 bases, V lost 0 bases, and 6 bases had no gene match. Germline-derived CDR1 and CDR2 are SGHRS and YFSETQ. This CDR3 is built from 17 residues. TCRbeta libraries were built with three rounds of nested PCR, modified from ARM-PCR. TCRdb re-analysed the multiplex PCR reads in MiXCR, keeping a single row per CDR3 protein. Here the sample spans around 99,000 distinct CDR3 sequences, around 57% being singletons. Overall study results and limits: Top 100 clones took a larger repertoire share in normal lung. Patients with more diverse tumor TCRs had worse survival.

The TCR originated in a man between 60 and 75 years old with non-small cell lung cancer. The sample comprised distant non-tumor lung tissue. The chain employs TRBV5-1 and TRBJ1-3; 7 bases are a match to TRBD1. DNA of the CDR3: TGCGCCAGCAGCTTGGCCGGACAGGCGTTCTCTGGAAACACCATATATTTT. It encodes CASSLAGQAFSGNTIYF. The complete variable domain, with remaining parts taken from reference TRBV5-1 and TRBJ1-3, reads KAGVTQTPRYLIKTRGQQVTLSCSPISGHRSVSWYQQTPGQGLQFLFEYFSETQRNKGNFPGRFSGRQFSNSRSEMNVSTLELGDSALYLCASSLAGQAFSGNTIYFGEGSWLTVV.